This entry is about one TCR beta chain. The data belong to a study of CXCR3-negative and CXCR3-positive naive CD8 T cells. The CDR3 is 15 amino acids. Germline V gives CDR1 LNHNV, CDR2 YYDKDF (reference sequence). The libraries of TRB cDNA were constructed through 5' RACE using UMI labels. Each CDR3 protein gets one entry in TCRdb, which reprocessed the 5' RACE reads and gives no DNA. This listing includes about 130,000 distinct CDR3 sequences. This sequence joins TRBV15 and TRBJ2-1; TCRdb indicates TRBD1, and absent DNA this call remains unverified. Sequenced input: naive CXCR3- CD8+ T cells from blood. The subset denotes: CD45RO-CCR7+CD27+CD95- naive CD8+ T cells lacking CXCR3 (TNR3-). This clonotype was sampled from a human donor in good health. Some clones in this sample may be carry-over from other donors' samples. CDR3: CATSTAGTGGNEQFF.